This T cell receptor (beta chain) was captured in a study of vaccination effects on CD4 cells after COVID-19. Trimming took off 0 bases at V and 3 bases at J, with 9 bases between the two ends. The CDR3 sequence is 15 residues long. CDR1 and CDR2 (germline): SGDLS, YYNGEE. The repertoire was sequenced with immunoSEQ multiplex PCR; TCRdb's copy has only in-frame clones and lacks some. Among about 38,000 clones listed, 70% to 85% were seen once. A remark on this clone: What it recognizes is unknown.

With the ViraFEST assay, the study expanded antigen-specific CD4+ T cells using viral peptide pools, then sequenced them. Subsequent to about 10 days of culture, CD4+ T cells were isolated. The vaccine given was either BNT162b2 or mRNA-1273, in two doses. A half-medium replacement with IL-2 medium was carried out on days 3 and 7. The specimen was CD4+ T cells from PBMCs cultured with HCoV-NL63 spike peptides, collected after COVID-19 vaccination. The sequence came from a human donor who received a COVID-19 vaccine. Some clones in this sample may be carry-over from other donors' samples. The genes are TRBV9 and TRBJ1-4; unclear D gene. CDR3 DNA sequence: TGTGCCAGCAGCGTAGCTCCAGATTCTAATGAAAAACTGTTTTTT. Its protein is CASSVAPDSNEKLFF.